The present TCR beta chain was sequenced within a study of cytomegalovirus exposure and HLA in healthy donors. The study's findings and limits: TRBV6-2, TRBV6-3 and some other V segments were unresolvable in 87-base-pair reads. Researchers reported from a later analysis that most CMV-associated TCR beta chains appeared HLA-restricted. It was reported that the classifier diagnosed cytomegalovirus status with high specificity and sensitivity in both the original and validation cohorts.

With 60 Vbeta and 13 Jbeta primers, the PCR was carried out. The table came from immunoSEQ multiplex PCR; TCRdb's copy has only in-frame clones and leaves some out. The sample has more than 100,000 clones, about three fifths seen once. In germline, CDR1 is PRHDT, CDR2 FYEKMQ (reference sequence). The V segment lost 2 bases and the J segment 0 bases; nucleotides outside the gene matches: 9. The CDR3 has 17 residues. Regarding this clone: The antigen is undetermined.

V is TRBV13 and J is TRBJ1-1; 7 nucleotides match TRBD1. The sequenced material came from PBMCs. The sequence was collected from a man aged 35 to 55 in good health and CMV-seropositive. In DNA, the CDR3 is TGTGCCAGCAGCTTAAAGTACAGGGGAACCTTGAACACTGAAGCTTTCTTT. Translating gives CASSLKYRGTLNTEAFF.